This T cell receptor (beta chain) originates from a study of control samples from healthy donors and cancer patients. Some clones are missing from TCRdb's copy, which holds only in-frame ones; the method was immunoSEQ multiplex PCR. This sample has over 150,000 clones; nearly 96% occur once, and the top ten carry 0.85% to 1.3%. The sequenced material came from blood. The receptor was isolated from a woman aged 30 to 39 in good health.

CDR3 sequence reads: CASSYFPAPQHF. CDR3 sequence (DNA): TGTGCCAGCAGTTACTTCCCGGCCCCCCAGCATTTT. The chain links TRBV6-6 to TRBJ1-5; D is uncertain. The germline V gene has CDR1 MNHNY and CDR2 SVGAGI (reference sequence). V was shortened by 1 base and J by 10 bases, with 8 bases between the two germline ends. The CDR3 covers 12 residues.